Below, 17 T cell receptor beta chains from the same sample are listed, as sequenced in a study of OX40 agonist ivuxolimab in advanced cancers. The data were produced by immunoSEQ multiplex PCR, yet TCRdb's version contains in-frame clones alone and is incomplete. This sample has around 38,000 clones, with approximately 79% found just once. The input for sequencing was CD4+ or CD8+ T cells sorted from blood, taken in a trial of the OX40 agonist ivuxolimab. The receptors were sampled from an adult with an advanced solid tumor such as melanoma, head and neck, liver or kidney cancer.

The chain uses TRBV10-3 and TRBJ2-7; 10 nucleotides agree with TRBD2. Germline V gives CDR1 ENHRY, CDR2 SYGVKD. With V trimmed by 6 bases and J by 1 base, 9 bases remained unmatched. CDR3 length: 16 amino acids. This chain's CDR3 is CAIRGNRTSGSYEQYF. For the CDR3, the DNA is TGTGCCATCAGGGGGAATCGGACTAGCGGTTCCTACGAGCAGTACTTC.

This clone was seen only a few times. This chain connects TRBV6-5 to TRBJ2-7; the match to TRBD1 covers 7 bases. With V trimmed by 0 bases and J by 3 bases, 5 bases remained unmatched. There are 15 residues in the CDR3. The germline V gene encodes CDR1 MNHEY and CDR2 SVGAGI. CDR3 loop: CASSYSGTDRYEQYF. CDR3 nucleotides: TGTGCCAGCAGTTACTCCGGGACAGACCGCTACGAGCAGTACTTC.

This clone was seen once. V is TRBV18 and J is TRBJ1-2; TRBD1 is a possible D gene (6 bases). The CDR3 extends over 13 amino acids. Germline V lookup: CDR1 KGHSH, CDR2 LQKENI. With 2 bases removed from V and 6 bases from J, the gap between germline ends came to 10 bases. In nucleotides, the CDR3 is TGTGCCAGCTCACCAGGACAGCCGAATGGCTACACCTTC. This translates into CASSPGQPNGYTF.

In this sample, this clone turned up a few times. The J gene is TRBJ1-4, the V gene TRBV10-2, with a possible D match to TRBD1 (5 bases). The V gene lost 0 bases and the J gene lost 8 bases, with 10 bases spanning the gap. The CDR3 length is 14 residues. Germline V lookup: CDR1 WSHSY, CDR2 SAAADI. CDR3 sequence reads: CASSESRGGEKLFF. In nucleotides, the CDR3 is TGCGCCAGCAGTGAGTCGCGGGGCGGCGAAAAACTGTTTTTT.

V usage is TRBV13 and J usage is TRBJ2-5, with D unresolved. The tail of the sequence fits TRBJ2-7 better, so the J call may be wrong. The CDR3 loop spans 15 amino acids. The germline gives CDR1 PRHDT, CDR2 FYEKMQ (reference sequence). CDR3 sequence reads: CASSLGGEPVGEQYF. In DNA, the CDR3 is TGTGCCAGCAGCTTAGGTGGGGAACCCGTCGGCGAGCAGTACTTC.

Worth noting for this clone: It is unclear where the CDR3 begins or ends on the DNA, so no DNA is shown, and the CDR3 is as TCRdb lists it. The genes are TRBV2 and TRBJ2-3; the table's D gene call, TRBD1, was not cross checked with the DNA. Germline assignment: CDR1 SNHLY and CDR2 FYNNEI. The CDR3 has 15 residues if both end residues are counted. This CDR3 is CASILGTFRTDTQYF.

This clone appeared once. The chain combines TRBV5-1 with TRBJ2-7; 12 nucleotides line up with TRBD1. CDR1 and CDR2 from the germline V gene are SGHRS and YFSETQ. The CDR3 has 15 amino acids. The trim removed 2 bases at V and 6 bases at J, leaving 6 bases unmatched. The CDR3, as DNA: TGCGCCAGCAGCTTCCGGGACAGGGGGCGCGGCGAGCAGTACTTC. Amino acids: CASSFRDRGRGEQYF.

The chain links TRBV19 to TRBJ1-1; 10 nucleotides match TRBD1. Germline V lookup: CDR1 LNHDA, CDR2 SQIVND (reference sequence). The CDR3 runs 15 residues. The V segment lost 5 bases and the J segment 4 bases; nucleotides outside the gene matches: 7. The CDR3 is CASSPRQGATTEAFF. Written as DNA, the CDR3 is TGTGCCAGTAGTCCACGACAGGGGGCAACCACTGAAGCTTTCTTT.

This chain's CDR3 is CASIRNPGTDTQYF. In DNA form, the CDR3 reads TGTGCCAGCATCAGAAACCCGGGCACAGATACGCAGTATTTT. The chain links TRBV5-6 to TRBJ2-3; no firm D call. The germline V gene has CDR1 SGHDT and CDR2 YYEEEE. The CDR3 is made up of 14 amino acids. Trimming shortened V by 6 bases and J by 1 base, and 12 bases separated the two germline ends.

The count of this clone is one. This sequence joins TRBV7-9 and TRBJ1-3, with a weak D call TRBD1 (5 bases). The V end was cut by 5 bases, the J end by 6 bases, with 17 bases between. Germline CDR1 SEHNR, CDR2 FQNEAQ (reference sequence). The CDR3 is 15 residues long. Here the CDR3 DNA reads TGTGCCAGCAGCCGTGGCTCGGGGGGTGCAAACACCATATATTTT. Amino acids: CASSRGSGGANTIYF.

The rearrangement joins TRBV5-4 to TRBJ2-7; D possibly corresponds to TRBD2 (5 bases). This CDR3 comprises 12 residues. Germline values: CDR1 SGHNT, CDR2 YYREEE (reference sequence). V lost 4 bases and J 6 bases, leaving 11 bases between the germline ends. The CDR3 protein is CASSPGVGEQYF. In DNA form, the CDR3 reads TGTGCCAGCAGCCCCGGGGTGGGCGAGCAGTACTTC.

V gene TRBV9 combines with J gene TRBJ1-1; 7 bases match TRBD1. V trimming: 5 bases; J trimming: 0 bases; junction bases outside the gene matches: 4. Germline CDR1 is SGDLS and CDR2 is YYNGEE. This CDR3 spans 14 amino acids. The CDR3 bases are TGTGCCAGCAGAGCGGGACAGTTGAACACTGAAGCTTTCTTT. Its protein is CASRAGQLNTEAFF.

This chain uses TRBV5-1 with TRBJ2-5; TRBD2 matches 9 bases. Near its end, the DNA agrees better with TRBJ2-7, so the J call may be wrong. The CDR3 runs to 18 residues. CDR1 is SGHRS, CDR2 YFSETQ, per germline. The chain's CDR3 is CASSLSIQSSGATYEQYF. CDR3 nucleotides: TGCGCCAGCAGCTTGTCGATTCAATCTAGCGGGGCGACCTACGAGCAGTACTTC.

The gene calls are TRBV5-1 and TRBJ2-7, with 11 bases aligning to TRBD2. V trimming: 0 bases; J trimming: 2 bases; junction bases outside the gene matches: 7. The CDR3 has 17 amino acids. From germline, CDR1 is SGHRS and CDR2 YFSETQ. The CDR3 DNA sequence: TGCGCCAGCAGCTTGGAGTCTAGCGGGAGGAACCCCTACGAGCAGTACTTC. Its protein is CASSLESSGRNPYEQYF.

This chain uses TRBV7-8 with TRBJ1-4; possible D gene TRBD1, 6 bases. The CDR3 sequence is 14 residues long. Germline values: CDR1 SGHVS, CDR2 FQNEAQ. The V end was cut by 1 base, the J end by 3 bases, with 6 bases between. The CDR3 protein is CASSLGTANEKLFF. The CDR3 DNA sequence: TGTGCCAGCAGCTTAGGGACAGCTAATGAAAAACTGTTTTTT.

This clone appeared a few times. V and J are TRBV30 and TRBJ2-2; maybe TRBD2 (5 bases). V lost 2 bases and J 3 bases, leaving 10 bases between the germline ends. The CDR3 covers 14 residues. Germline V CDR1 and CDR2: GTSNPN, SVGIG (reference sequence). The CDR3 here is CAWSRAEDTGELFF. In nucleotides, the CDR3 is TGTGCCTGGAGTAGGGCGGAGGACACCGGGGAGCTGTTTTTT. Drawing the rest from reference TRBV30 and TRBJ2-2, the complete variable domain is SQTIHQWPATLVQPVGSPLSLECTVEGTSNPNLYWYRQAAGRGLQLLFYSVGIGQISSEVPQNLSASRPQDRQFILSSKKLLLSDSGFYLCAWSRAEDTGELFFGEGSRLTVL.

The chain recombines TRBV6-5 with TRBJ1-3, with D unresolved. CDR1 and CDR2 from the germline V gene are MNHEY and SVGAGI. CDR3 length: 14 amino acids. V lost 0 bases and J lost 2, with 5 bases in between. The chain's CDR3 is CASSYSSAGNTIYF. Here the CDR3 DNA reads TGTGCCAGCAGTTACTCCTCAGCTGGAAACACCATATATTTT.